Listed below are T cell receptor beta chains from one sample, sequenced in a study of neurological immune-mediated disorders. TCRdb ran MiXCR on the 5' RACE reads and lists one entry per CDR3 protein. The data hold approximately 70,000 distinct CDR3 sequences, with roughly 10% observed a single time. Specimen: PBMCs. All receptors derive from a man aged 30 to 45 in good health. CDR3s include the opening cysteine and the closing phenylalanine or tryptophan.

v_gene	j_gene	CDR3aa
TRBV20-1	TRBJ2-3	CSARLAGASTDTQYF
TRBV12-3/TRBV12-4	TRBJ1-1	CASSLRGSANTEAFF
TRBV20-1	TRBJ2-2	CSADSGGNTGELFF
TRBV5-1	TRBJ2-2	CASSLGQINTGELFF
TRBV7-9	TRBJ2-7	CASREGSYEQYF
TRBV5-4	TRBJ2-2	CASSLRTSGNTGELFF
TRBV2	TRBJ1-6	CASSAQSSYNSPLHF
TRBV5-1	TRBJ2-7	CASSLEPPPTGYEQYF
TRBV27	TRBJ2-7	CASRQTGGASREQYF
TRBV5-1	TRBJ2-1	CASSLLAGEGEQFF
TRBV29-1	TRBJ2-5	CSVPRTGGETQYF
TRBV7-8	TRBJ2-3	CASSLVGHSTLVRDTQYF
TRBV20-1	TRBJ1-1	CSASDGDRDTEAFF
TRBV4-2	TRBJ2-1	CASSQDTAGSYNEQFF
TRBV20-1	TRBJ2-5	CSAKVSGFQETQYF
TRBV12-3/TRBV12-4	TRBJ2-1	CASSLGISYNEQFF
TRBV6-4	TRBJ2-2	CASSEGDTGELFF
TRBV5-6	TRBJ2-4	CASSRGLAKNIQYF
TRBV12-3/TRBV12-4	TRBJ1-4	CASRQGVVGEKLFF
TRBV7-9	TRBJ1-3	CASSLFQGAPGNTIYF
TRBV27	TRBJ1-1	CASLGGNTEAFF
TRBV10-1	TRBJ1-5	CASSTGYSNQPQHF
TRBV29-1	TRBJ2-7	CSAAGTAVEQYF
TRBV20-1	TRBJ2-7	CSGQRSTYEQYF
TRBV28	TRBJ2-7	CASSTIYEQYF
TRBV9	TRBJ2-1	CASSPGGLGNEQFF
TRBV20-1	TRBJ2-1	CSAYVPSTDEQFF
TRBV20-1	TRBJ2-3	CSARQLDTDTQYF
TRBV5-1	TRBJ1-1	CASSLVQGRNTEAFF
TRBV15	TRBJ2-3	CATSREASGTDTQYF
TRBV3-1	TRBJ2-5	CASQEGLAFGETQYF
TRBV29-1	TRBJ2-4	CSVVLQAKNIQYF
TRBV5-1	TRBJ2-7	CASSLVQGPYEQYF
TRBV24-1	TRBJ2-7	CATSYWLLPYEQYF
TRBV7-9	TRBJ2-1	CASSLVSSLHEQFF
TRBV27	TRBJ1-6	CASSERTGSPLHF
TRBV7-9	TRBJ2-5	CASSPGTSGSETQYF
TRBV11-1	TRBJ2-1	CASSRSGSTYNEQFF
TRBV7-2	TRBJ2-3	CASSLGGRDTQYF
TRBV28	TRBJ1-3	CASSLIGTSGNTIYF
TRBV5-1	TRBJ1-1	CASSLVGTVTEAFF
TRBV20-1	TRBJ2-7	CSAGVGSHSYEQYF
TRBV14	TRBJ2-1	CASSQPTSGEYNEQFF
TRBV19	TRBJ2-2	CASSAGTVNTGELFF
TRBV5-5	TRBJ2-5	CASSSGPLQETQYF
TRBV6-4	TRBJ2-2	CASSDGTSGLTGELFF
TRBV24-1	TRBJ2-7	CATSEAGLNEQYF
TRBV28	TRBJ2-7	CASTLPGTLSYEQYF
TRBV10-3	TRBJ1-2	CAISRPGTGQANYGYTF
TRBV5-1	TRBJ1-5	CASSLDGGNQPQHF
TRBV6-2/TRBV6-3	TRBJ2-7	CTSNVELASYEQYF
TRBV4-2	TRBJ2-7	CASSQDRSREQYF
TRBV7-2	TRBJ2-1	CASSFSGFWDEQFF
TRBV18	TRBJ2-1	CASSQSLATGGDNEQFF
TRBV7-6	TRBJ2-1	CASSLPTGTSGYNEQFF
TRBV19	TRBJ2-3	CASSSGGNADTQYF
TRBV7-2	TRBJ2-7	CASSLTSGTYEQYF
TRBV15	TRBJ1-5	CATSLAPGSNQPQHF
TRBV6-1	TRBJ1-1	CASSPRGQGNTEAFF
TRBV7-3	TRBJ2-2	CASSNPPGGELFF